This is a list of T cell receptor beta chains from one sample in a study of control samples from healthy donors and cancer patients. Repertoires were generated with immunoSEQ multiplex PCR, while TCRdb's copy carries only in-frame clones and drops some. In the table there are about 140,000 clones, roughly 94% of which are singletons. Material for sequencing was blood. The source is a man aged 35-49 years in good health. CDR3s include the opening cysteine and the closing phenylalanine or tryptophan. A D gene is named only where the DNA matches it firmly. Clone size is stated in some rows and not others, as once, few, many or a class when expanded.

clone size | J gene | V gene | D gene | CDR3 protein | CDR3 DNA
NA | TRBJ2-7 | TRBV6-2/TRBV6-3 | TRBD2 | CASSPSRTSGIYEQYF | TGTGCCAGCAGCCCCTCGAGGACTAGCGGGATTTACGAGCAGTACTTC
NA | TRBJ2-3 | TRBV10-3 | NA | CAISVTTDTQYF | TGTGCCATCAGTGTCACCACAGATACGCAGTATTTT
NA | TRBJ1-3 | TRBV18 | NA | CASSSGERNTIYF | TGTGCCAGCTCTTCTGGGGAGAGAAACACCATATATTTT
NA | TRBJ2-5 | TRBV7-9 | TRBD1 | CASSQGQGREETQYF | TGTGCCAGCAGTCAGGGACAGGGAAGGGAAGAGACCCAGTACTTC
NA | TRBJ2-1 | TRBV6-6 | TRBD2 | CASSYSGLNEQFF | TGTGCCAGCAGTTACTCGGGACTAAATGAGCAGTTCTTC
NA | TRBJ2-1 | TRBV9 | TRBD2 | CASSPRLAGASNEQFF | TGTGCCAGCAGCCCCAGACTAGCGGGAGCGAGCAATGAGCAGTTCTTC
NA | TRBJ2-7 | TRBV9 | NA | CASSVGSADTYEQYF | TGTGCCAGCAGCGTAGGGAGCGCTGACACCTACGAGCAGTACTTC
NA | TRBJ2-1 | TRBV6-5 | NA | CASSPGAGYNEQFF | TGTGCCAGCAGTCCCGGGGCGGGGTACAATGAGCAGTTCTTC
NA | TRBJ2-3 | TRBV11-2 | NA | CASSLGRLTDTQYF | TGTGCCAGCAGCTTGGGGCGGCTCACAGATACGCAGTATTTT
NA | TRBJ2-2 | TRBV9 | NA | CASSSGGRGTGELFF | TGTGCCAGCAGTTCCGGGGGCAGGGGCACCGGGGAGCTGTTTTTT
NA | TRBJ2-3 | TRBV5-5 | NA | CASSPGFGSTDTQYF | TGTGCCAGCAGCCCGGGTTTCGGGAGCACAGATACGCAGTATTTT
NA | TRBJ1-1 | TRBV7-2 | NA | CASSSRGSFVNTEAFF | TGTGCCAGCAGTTCCCGCGGCTCCTTCGTGAACACTGAAGCTTTCTTT
once | TRBJ1-2 | TRBV11-2 | TRBD1 | CASSGGTGESGRYTF | TGTGCCAGCAGCGGAGGGACAGGGGAATCGGGCCGCTACACCTTC
NA | TRBJ2-7 | TRBV7-9 | TRBD2 | CASSTEAGNSYEQYF | TGTGCCAGCAGCACCGAAGCGGGGAACTCCTACGAGCAGTACTTC
NA | TRBJ1-4 | TRBV7-9 | NA | CASSLAVGYGVNEKLFF | TGTGCCAGCAGCTTAGCGGTAGGGTACGGGGTTAATGAAAAACTGTTTTTT
NA | TRBJ2-1 | TRBV6-4 | TRBD2 | CASSDSGGTSVREQFF | TGTGCCAGCAGTGACTCAGGAGGGACTAGCGTTCGTGAGCAGTTCTTC
NA | TRBJ2-7 | TRBV6-5 | TRBD1 | CAIRGTGDEQYF | TGTGCCATCCGAGGGACAGGAGACGAGCAGTACTTC
NA | TRBJ2-2 | TRBV4-1 | TRBD2 | CATRGDSYTGELFF | TGCGCCACCCGGGGGGACTCTTACACCGGGGAGCTGTTTTTT
NA | TRBJ2-7 | TRBV7-2 | NA | CASSSVFAQHF | TGTGCCAGCAGCTCCGTATTCGCCCAGCACTTC
NA | TRBJ2-7 | TRBV5-1 | NA | CASSLDPGVSYEQYF | TGCGCCAGCAGCTTGGACCCCGGGGTTTCCTACGAGCAGTACTTC
NA | TRBJ2-3 | TRBV2 | NA | CASSATRAVADTQYF | TGTGCCAGCAGCGCGACTAGGGCCGTAGCAGATACGCAGTATTTT
NA | TRBJ1-2 | TRBV19 | TRBD1 | CASSKDRGDGYTF | TGTGCCAGTAGTAAGGACAGGGGGGATGGCTACACCTTC
NA | TRBJ1-6 | TRBV9 | TRBD1 | CASSTYPGTGGGNLPLHF | TGTGCCAGCAGCACATATCCCGGGACAGGGGGCGGTAATTTACCCCTCCACTTT
NA | TRBJ2-3 | TRBV3-1/TRBV3-2 | TRBD2 | CASSPSLAGVGADTQYF | TGTGCCAGCAGCCCCTCATTGGCGGGAGTAGGGGCAGATACGCAGTATTTT
few | TRBJ1-2 | TRBV20-1 | NA | CSAVFDGYTF | TGCAGTGCGGTATTTGATGGCTACACCTTC
NA | TRBJ2-2 | TRBV18 | NA | CASSPLLHSNTGELFF | TGTGCCAGCTCACCATTGCTGCATTCGAACACCGGGGAGCTGTTTTTT
NA | TRBJ2-1 | TRBV25-1 | TRBD1 | CASSDLRGLQFF | TGTGCCAGCAGTGATCTCAGGGGGCTCCAATTCTTC
NA | TRBJ1-5 | TRBV9 | NA | CASSVGQDQPQHF | TGTGCCAGCAGCGTAGGGCAGGACCAGCCCCAGCATTTT
NA | TRBJ2-1 | TRBV2 | NA | CASIAVGYNEQFF | TGTGCCAGCATAGCTGTTGGCTACAATGAGCAGTTCTTC
NA | TRBJ1-1 | TRBV15 | NA | CATSISSTGNTEAFF | TGTGCCACCAGCATTTCCTCGACAGGGAACACTGAAGCTTTCTTT
once | TRBJ2-7 | TRBV28 | TRBD1 | CASFGTGHEQYF | TGTGCCAGCTTCGGGACAGGGCACGAGCAGTACTTC
NA | TRBJ2-7 | TRBV11-2 | NA | CASSLSGRYEQYF | TGTGCCAGCAGCTTATCGGGCAGATACGAGCAGTACTTC
NA | TRBJ1-2 | TRBV3-1/TRBV3-2 | TRBD1 | CASSQDGWTGTYGYTF | TGTGCCAGCAGCCAAGATGGATGGACAGGGACGTATGGCTACACCTTC
NA | TRBJ2-1 | TRBV6-1 | NA | CASSEAGGSYNEQFF | TGTGCCAGCAGTGAAGCGGGAGGCTCCTACAATGAGCAGTTCTTC
NA | TRBJ2-5 | TRBV21-1 | NA | CASSKGGVLKTQYF | TGTGCCAGCAGCAAAGGGGGGGTGTTGAAGACCCAGTACTTC
NA | TRBJ1-3 | TRBV30 | NA | CAWKLSSGNTIYF | TGTGCCTGGAAATTAAGTTCTGGAAACACCATATATTTT
NA | TRBJ1-1 | TRBV4-3 | NA | CASSQSRALNTEAFF | TGCGCCAGCAGCCAGTCCCGGGCCTTGAACACTGAAGCTTTCTTT
NA | TRBJ1-1 | TRBV4-2 | TRBD1 | CASSQTGQGATEAFF | TGTGCCAGCAGCCAAACTGGACAGGGTGCGACTGAAGCTTTCTTT
NA | TRBJ2-1 | TRBV6-6 | TRBD2 | CASSYRLAGDNEQFF | TGTGCCAGCAGTTACAGACTAGCGGGGGACAATGAGCAGTTCTTC
NA | TRBJ2-5 | TRBV18 | NA | CASSRSPVETQYF | TGTGCCAGCTCCCGATCACCCGTGGAGACCCAGTACTTC
NA | TRBJ1-1 | TRBV5-4 | NA | CASSPSGAGNTEAFF | TGTGCCAGCAGCCCATCGGGGGCAGGGAACACTGAAGCTTTCTTT
NA | TRBJ1-2 | TRBV4-1 | NA | CASSQDTLQANYGYTF | TGCGCCAGCAGCCAAGATACCTTACAGGCGAACTATGGCTACACCTTC
NA | TRBJ2-1 | TRBV7-9 | NA | CASSFTGKRFF | TGTGCCAGCAGCTTTACAGGGAAACGGTTCTTC
NA | TRBJ2-6 | TRBV29-1 | NA | CSVSRDGNVLTF | TGCAGCGTTAGCCGGGACGGCAACGTCCTGACTTTC
NA | TRBJ2-3 | TRBV18 | NA | CASSLTLGTDTQYF | TGTGCCAGCTCACTCACATTGGGAACAGATACGCAGTATTTT
NA | TRBJ2-2 | TRBV24-1 | TRBD2 | CATSEGLAGNPGELFF | TGTGCCACCAGTGAGGGACTAGCGGGAAACCCCGGGGAGCTGTTTTTT
NA | TRBJ2-3 | TRBV4-1 | TRBD1 | CASSQAGQGGTDTQYF | TGCGCCAGCAGCCAAGCGGGACAGGGGGGCACAGATACGCAGTATTTT
NA | TRBJ2-1 | TRBV4-2 | NA | CASSQGTEAWDEQFF | TGTGCCAGCAGCCAAGGGACCGAGGCCTGGGATGAGCAGTTCTTC
NA | TRBJ1-1 | TRBV27 | NA | CASSLRAHTEAFF | TGTGCCAGCAGTTTGAGGGCCCACACTGAAGCTTTCTTT
once | TRBJ2-5 | TRBV3-1/TRBV3-2 | TRBD1 | CASSQVAGGGETQYF | TGTGCCAGCAGCCAAGTGGCAGGGGGCGGGGAGACCCAGTACTTC
NA | TRBJ2-5 | TRBV27 | NA | CASSPRSLARETQYF | TGTGCCAGCAGTCCTCGGAGTCTCGCGAGGGAGACCCAGTACTTC